These 21 T cell receptor beta chains came from one sample sequenced in a study of cytomegalovirus exposure and HLA in healthy donors. Amplification used 60 Vbeta primers and 13 Jbeta primers. Libraries were prepared by immunoSEQ multiplex PCR; TCRdb keeps only in-frame clonotypes and omits some of them. Its listing shows about 83,000 clones. The specimen sequenced was PBMCs. All receptors come from a young man in good health and CMV-seropositive.

A remark on this clone: Other DNA variants within this sample encode the same CDR3. The gene calls are TRBV15 and TRBJ2-6; no definite D call. The ends were cut back, 0 bases at V and 2 bases at J, with 8 bases in the middle. CDR3 size: 16 residues. The germline CDR1 and CDR2 sequences are LNHNV and YYDKDF (reference sequence). CDR3: CATSRDWQTGANVLTF. CDR3 bases: TGTGCCACCAGCAGAGATTGGCAAACTGGGGCCAACGTCCTGACTTTC.

CDR3 nucleotides: TGTGCCAGCAGTACTAAACAGCGGGAGGGTGTAAATGAGCAGTTCTTC. Its translation: CASSTKQREGVNEQFF. The chain carries TRBV27 and TRBJ2-1; 10 nucleotides agree with TRBD2. Germline CDR1 reads MNHEY; CDR2 reads SMNVEV (reference sequence). Germline trimming cut 5 bases from V and 7 bases from J; bases unmatched to any gene: 11. The CDR3 totals 16 residues.

With respect to this clone: At one end the junction does not follow the germline gene, possibly because of a read error. The V gene is TRBV6-6, the J gene TRBJ2-3; 7 nucleotides match TRBD1. The CDR3 spans 15 residues. CDR1 and CDR2 (germline): MNHNY, SVGAGI (reference sequence). The CDR3 protein is CVSSYQTGTADTQYF. The CDR3 region has the DNA TGTGTCAGCAGTTACCAGACAGGGACGGCAGATACGCAGTATTTT.

The chain has TRBV5-1 and TRBJ1-2; 8 bases line up with TRBD1. The ends lost 0 bases at V and 8 bases at J; junction bases unmatched: 6. CDR3 size: 14 residues. Germline V gene data show CDR1 as SGHRS and CDR2 as YFSETQ. For the CDR3, the DNA is TGCGCCAGCAGCTTGGGCACACAGGGGGTAGGCTACACCTTC. As protein: CASSLGTQGVGYTF. Complete variable domain (other parts from reference TRBV5-1 and TRBJ1-2): KAGVTQTPRYLIKTRGQQVTLSCSPISGHRSVSWYQQTPGQGLQFLFEYFSETQRNKGNFPGRFSGRQFSNSRSEMNVSTLELGDSALYLCASSLGTQGVGYTFGSGTRLTVV.

The genes are TRBV19 and TRBJ1-1; 11 nucleotides line up with TRBD1. V lost 5 bases to trimming and J lost 0 bases; unmatched junction nucleotides: 5. There are 16 residues in the CDR3. CDR1 and CDR2 from the germline V gene are LNHDA and SQIVND (reference sequence). In DNA form, the CDR3 reads TGTGCCAGTAGTGGGACAGGGGGTATTTTGAACACTGAAGCTTTCTTT. Translating it yields CASSGTGGILNTEAFF.

Worth noting for this clone: A read error may produce the germline difference seen at one junction end. The rearrangement uses TRBV7-7 and TRBJ2-2; 9 nucleotides match TRBD1. CDR1 and CDR2 (germline): SSHAT, FNYEAQ (reference sequence). The CDR3 loop spans 15 amino acids. The chain's CDR3 is CASSADRGNTGELFF. CDR3 bases: TGTGCTAGCAGCGCGGACAGGGGGAACACCGGGGAGCTGTTTTTT.

J is TRBJ1-2 and V is TRBV19, with D perhaps matching TRBD1 (5 bases). The V and J ends lost 1 base and 2 bases respectively, with 11 bases between them. Per the germline V gene, CDR1 is LNHDA and CDR2 is SQIVND (reference sequence). The CDR3 runs 15 residues. The CDR3 region has the DNA TGTGCCAGTAGTATAGTGCGGGGGAGCAACTATGGCTACACCTTC. Its translation: CASSIVRGSNYGYTF. Full variable domain (missing parts from reference TRBV19 and TRBJ1-2): DGGITQSPKYLFRKEGQNVTLSCEQNLNHDAMYWYRQDPGQGLRLIYYSQIVNDFQKGDIAEGYSVSREKKESFPLTVTSAQKNPTAFYLCASSIVRGSNYGYTFGSGTRLTVV.

V and J are TRBV15 and TRBJ2-3, with a possible D match to TRBD2 (8 bases). This CDR3 is built from 16 residues. The germline V gene encodes CDR1 LNHNV and CDR2 YYDKDF (reference sequence). V dropped 1 base and J dropped 4 bases, with 15 bases sitting between them. CDR3 nucleotide sequence: TGTGCCACCAGCAGAGCCCGGGAGGGGGCTGCAGATACGCAGTATTTT. Protein product: CATSRAREGAADTQYF. Full variable domain (remainder filled in from reference TRBV15 and TRBJ2-3): DAMVIQNPRYQVTQFGKPVTLSCSQTLNHNVMYWYQQKSSQAPKLLFHYYDKDFNNEADTPDNFQSRRPNTSFCFLDIRSPGLGDTAMYLCATSRAREGAADTQYFGPGTRLTVL.

V usage is TRBV27 and J usage is TRBJ2-1; D unclear. The germline V gene encodes CDR1 MNHEY and CDR2 SMNVEV (reference sequence). V was shortened by 0 bases and J by 9 bases, with 9 bases between the two germline ends. CDR3 length equals 13 residues. The CDR3 nucleotides read TGTGCCAGCAGTTTATCTCGATACGGTGAGCAGTTCTTC. Protein: CASSLSRYGEQFF.

The chain joins TRBV7-9 to TRBJ2-2; 7 bases fit TRBD2. Per the germline V gene, CDR1 is SEHNR and CDR2 is FQNEAQ (reference sequence). The CDR3 is 15 residues long. The ends lost 10 bases at V and 4 bases at J; junction bases unmatched: 12. Here the CDR3 DNA reads TGTGCCACTCTCTTTGCGGGAGCGGTCACCGGGGAGCTGTTTTTT. It translates to CATLFAGAVTGELFF.

The chain carries TRBV4-1 and TRBJ2-4; 9 bases align to TRBD1. Germline assignment: CDR1 MGHRA and CDR2 YSYEKL. This CDR3 comprises 18 residues. Germline trimming cut 0 bases from V and 1 base from J; bases unmatched to any gene: 7. Here the CDR3 DNA reads TGCGCCAGCAGCCAAGAACCAGGAGGACAGGGGGCCAAAAACATTCAGTACTTC. Amino acids: CASSQEPGGQGAKNIQYF.

The V and J genes are TRBV28 and TRBJ1-4; tentatively, D is TRBD1 (5 bases). The germline gives CDR1 MDHEN, CDR2 SYDVKM. Trimming shortened V by 1 base and J by 7 bases, and 22 bases separated the two germline ends. The CDR3 has 18 residues. The CDR3 DNA reads TGTGCCAGCAGTTTATTCCATCTGACCGGGGGTTTACTTGAAAAACTGTTTTTT. Protein product: CASSLFHLTGGLLEKLFF.

The rearrangement links TRBV19 to TRBJ2-2; TRBD1 matches at 7 bases. The CDR3 sequence is 13 residues long. V shed 10 bases, J shed 7 bases, and the junction held 9 bases outside the gene matches. From germline, CDR1 is LNHDA and CDR2 SQIVND (reference sequence). The DNA for the CDR3 is TGTGCCACTCAAGACAGGGACATCGGGGAGCTGTTTTTT. Protein sequence: CATQDRDIGELFF. Variable domain in full (rest from reference TRBV19 and TRBJ2-2): DGGITQSPKYLFRKEGQNVTLSCEQNLNHDAMYWYRQDPGQGLRLIYYSQIVNDFQKGDIAEGYSVSREKKESFPLTVTSAQKNPTAFYLCATQDRDIGELFFGEGSRLTVL.

The CDR3 loop reads CASSYYWGQTF. The CDR3 DNA follows: TGTGCCAGTAGTTATTACTGGGGGCAAACCTTC. The chain recombines TRBV19 with TRBJ1-2; D is perhaps TRBD1 (6 bases). This CDR3 contains 11 residues. From germline, CDR1 is LNHDA and CDR2 SQIVND (reference sequence). V was cut by 5 bases and J by 14 bases, with 15 bases left in between. The full variable domain, completed using reference TRBV19 and TRBJ1-2, is DGGITQSPKYLFRKEGQNVTLSCEQNLNHDAMYWYRQDPGQGLRLIYYSQIVNDFQKGDIAEGYSVSREKKESFPLTVTSAQKNPTAFYLCASSYYWGQTFGSGTRLTVV.

The chain has TRBV6-1 and TRBJ1-1, with D uncertain. V lost 7 bases to trimming and J lost 5 bases, with 17 bases between them. Looked up from germline, CDR1 is MNHNS and CDR2 is SASEGT. The CDR3 is 14 residues long. For the CDR3, the DNA is TGTGCCAGCATCGTATTCTTGAGAGGAACTGAAGCTTTCTTT. Translation: CASIVFLRGTEAFF.

The gene calls are TRBV13 and TRBJ2-1; 9 bases agree with TRBD2. Germline V gene data show CDR1 as PRHDT and CDR2 as FYEKMQ (reference sequence). V was clipped by 0 bases and J by 8 bases; unmatched bases: 5. The CDR3 has 15 amino acids. The CDR3 DNA is TGTGCCAGCAGCTTAGGGGCTAGCGGGGACTATGAGCAGTTCTTC. It encodes CASSLGASGDYEQFF.

The chain is built from TRBV21-1 and TRBJ2-1; the tabulated D call, TRBD1, remains unverified against the DNA. TRBV21-1 is shown as a pseudogene. This CDR3 is built from 15 residues. CDR3 loop: CASSPRQTRPNEQFF. The DNA of the CDR3 is TGTGCCAGCAGCCCTAGACAGACACGCCCCAATGAGCAGTTCTTC.

The chain couples TRBV12-2 to TRBJ2-7; TRBD2 was called by the table and not checked on the DNA. TRBV12-2 is a pseudogene locus. The CDR3 runs 17 residues. The CDR3 loop reads CASRLGLAGGDSYEQYF. The CDR3 coding sequence is TGTGCAAGTCGCTTGGGACTAGCGGGGGGGGATTCCTACGAGCAGTACTTC.

The chain joins TRBV5-1 to TRBJ2-5, with 11 bases lining up with TRBD2. The CDR3 covers 16 residues. V was pared by 4 bases and J by 2 bases, with 7 bases of the junction left unmatched. In germline, CDR1 is SGHRS, CDR2 YFSETQ. The CDR3 loop reads CASSPGLAADQETQYF. The CDR3, as DNA: TGCGCCAGCAGCCCGGGACTAGCGGCCGATCAAGAGACCCAGTACTTC. The whole variable domain, filled in from reference TRBV5-1 and TRBJ2-5, reads KAGVTQTPRYLIKTRGQQVTLSCSPISGHRSVSWYQQTPGQGLQFLFEYFSETQRNKGNFPGRFSGRQFSNSRSEMNVSTLELGDSALYLCASSPGLAADQETQYFGPGTRLLVL.

This chain links TRBV2 with TRBJ2-7; 8 bases agree with TRBD1. The junction had 4 bases not matched to a gene; V was cut back by 7 bases and J by 2 bases. Germline CDR1 reads SNHLY; CDR2 reads FYNNEI. The CDR3 contains 13 residues. CDR3 DNA sequence: TGTGCCAGCAACAGACAGGGGACCTACGAGCAGTACTTC. The encoded protein is CASNRQGTYEQYF. The full variable domain, rest sourced from reference TRBV2 and TRBJ2-7, is EPEVTQTPSHQVTQMGQEVILRCVPISNHLYFYWYRQILGQKVEFLVSFYNNEISEKSEIFDDQFSVERPDGSNFTLKIRSTKLEDSAMYFCASNRQGTYEQYFGPGTRLTVT.

This rearrangement joins TRBV5-6 to TRBJ1-1, with TRBD1 as a possible D gene (5 bases). The germline CDR1 and CDR2 sequences are SGHDT and YYEEEE. V lost 2 bases to trimming and J lost 6 bases, with 8 bases between them. CDR3 length: 12 amino acids. CDR3 sequence: CASSFLTAEAFF. The CDR3 DNA sequence: TGTGCCAGCAGCTTCCTGACAGCTGAAGCTTTCTTT.